This is a list of T cell receptor beta chains from one sample in a study of blood T cell repertoires in COVID-19. TCRdb keeps only in-frame clones here, not all; method: immunoSEQ multiplex PCR. This sample has 200,000 to 250,000 clones, with about 86% found just once. The specimen sequenced was PBMCs or T cells enriched from blood (not recorded which). The receptors come from a woman aged 25 to 39 who had been exposed to COVID-19. Each CDR3 is given with its conserved first and last residue. The D gene is left open where the match is weak. The listing skips clone size in some rows; elsewhere it reads once, few, many or a size class.

clone_size,v_call,d_call,j_call,cdr3_nt,cdr3_aa
NA,TRBV2,TRBD2,TRBJ2-7,TGTGCCAGCAGTGATCGGGCTAGCGGGGGGGAAGAGCAGTACTTC,CASSDRASGGEEQYF
NA,TRBV13,TRBD1,TRBJ2-3,TGTGCCAGCAGCTCGGACAGGGTTAAAGATACGCAGTATTTT,CASSSDRVKDTQYF
once,TRBV4-1,TRBD1,TRBJ1-3,TGCGCCAGCAGCGAGGGACAGTTCTCTGGAAACACCATATATTTT,CASSEGQFSGNTIYF
NA,TRBV9,TRBD2,TRBJ2-3,TGTGCCAGCAGCACTCAAGGGACTAGCTACGATACGCAGTATTTT,CASSTQGTSYDTQYF
NA,TRBV11-1,TRBD1,TRBJ2-6,TGTGCCAGCAGCTCCCAGGGGGCCGGGGCCAACGTCCTGACTTTC,CASSSQGAGANVLTF
once,TRBV21-1,NA,TRBJ2-3,TGTGCCAGCAGCAAAGCAAGCCAGCGGGGGGCCACAGATACGCAGTATTTT,CASSKASQRGATDTQYF
NA,TRBV20-1,NA,TRBJ2-3,TGCAGTGCTAGTGCAGGACTATCCGATACGCAGTATTTT,CSASAGLSDTQYF
few,TRBV19,NA,TRBJ1-6,TGTGCCAGTAGGAGCAGGGGTCAGAATTCACCCCTCCACTTT,CASRSRGQNSPLHF
NA,TRBV4-1,NA,TRBJ2-5,TGCGCCAGCAGCCAAGAAGGAGCCGGGGACCAAGAGACCCAGTACTTC,CASSQEGAGDQETQYF
NA,TRBV27,TRBD1,TRBJ2-7,TGTGCCAGCGCATTCGGACAGGTTCCTATCGAGCAGTACTTC,CASAFGQVPIEQYF
NA,TRBV19,NA,TRBJ2-2,TGTGCCAGTAGTGTACAGGGAGAGGGCACCGGGGAGCTGTTTTTT,CASSVQGEGTGELFF
NA,TRBV7-9,TRBD1,TRBJ1-4,TGTGCCAGCAGCACGGGGACAGTGGTCGGGGCTAATGAAAAACTGTTTTTT,CASSTGTVVGANEKLFF
NA,TRBV19,TRBD1,TRBJ2-5,TGTGCCAGTAGTATCGGCACAGGGGGCCGGGAGACCCAGTACTTC,CASSIGTGGRETQYF
few,TRBV28,NA,TRBJ1-6,TGTGCCAGCGGGGGGTTTAATTCACCCCTCCACTTT,CASGGFNSPLHF